This T cell receptor beta chain was sequenced for a study of T cell responses to AZD1222 COVID-19 vaccine. Trimming removed 4 bases from V and 0 bases from J, with 14 bases in between. The CDR3 length is 15 residues. Germline values: CDR1 SGHDT, CDR2 YYEEEE. Sequencing used immunoSEQ multiplex PCR; TCRdb keeps in-frame clones, though not all of them. The table shows approximately 130,000 clones, with around 89% occurring only once. Sequenced here: peripheral blood, sampled 28 days after the second AZD1222 dose. The TCR comes from an adult who received the AZD1222 COVID-19 vaccine. V is TRBV5-6 and J is TRBJ2-7, with a possible D match to TRBD1 (5 bases). In nucleotides, the CDR3 is TGTGCCAGCAGCGTGTCCAGGGTCTACTCCTACGAGCAGTACTTC. Protein product: CASSVSRVYSYEQYF.